This T cell receptor (beta chain) was sequenced in a study of CD8+ T cells in alopecia areata. Study overall: Scalp area affected, as a percentage, set the severity score of treated patients.

Indicated treatment: oral pan-JAK inhibitor, 5-10 mg twice daily. PBMCs yielded sorted CD4+ and CD8+ T cells. Germline V gives CDR1 GTSNPN, CDR2 SVGIG (reference sequence). V gave up 6 bases and J gave up 0 bases, with 12 bases separating them. The CDR3 covers 15 residues. Extraction of RNA preceded its reverse transcription into cDNA, which served as the sequencing template. Sequenced by immunoSEQ multiplex PCR; TCRdb stores in-frame clones only, minus some. Seen here are about 190,000 clones, 60% to 70% observed once, and the top ten hold less than 0.8%. This clone turned up a few times. Antigen specificity is unknown. The study's findings and limits: It was observed that many expanded lesional clones persisted in scalp and blood during tofacitinib. Clonality in lesional scalp, especially alopecia totalis/universalis, exceeded that of normal scalp.

The source material was CD4+ T cells sorted from blood, sampled at week 4, from a patient treated with tofacitinib. The chain uses TRBV30 and TRBJ2-6, with D possibly called TRBD1 or TRBD2 (5 bases each). This TCR came from a human donor with alopecia areata. The CDR3 is CACPGPISGANVLTF. Here the CDR3 DNA reads TGTGCCTGTCCGGGACCGATCTCTGGGGCCAACGTCCTGACTTTC.